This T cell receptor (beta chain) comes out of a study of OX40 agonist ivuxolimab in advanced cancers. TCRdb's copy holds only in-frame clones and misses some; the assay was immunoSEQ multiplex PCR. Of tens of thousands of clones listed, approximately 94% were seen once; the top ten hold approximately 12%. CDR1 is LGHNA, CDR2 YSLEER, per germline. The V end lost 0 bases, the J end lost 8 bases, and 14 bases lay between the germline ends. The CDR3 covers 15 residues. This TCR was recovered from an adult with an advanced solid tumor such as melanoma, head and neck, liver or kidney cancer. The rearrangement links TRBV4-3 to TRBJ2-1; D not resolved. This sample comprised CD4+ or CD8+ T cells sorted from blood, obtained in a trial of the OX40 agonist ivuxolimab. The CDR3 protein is CASSQDSSVLDEQFF. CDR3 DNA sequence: TGCGCCAGCAGCCAAGATTCGTCGGTTTTGGATGAGCAGTTCTTC.